One sample yielded the 12 T cell receptor beta chains listed below, sequenced in a study of human T cells and chemical hapten exposure. As to time point: pre-sensitization, week 0. Treatment of the sample: therapeutic diphenylcyclopropenone sensitization with weekly scalp DPC. One entry per CDR3 protein, called by TCRdb with MiXCR from the RACE reads. The table has around 92,000 distinct CDR3 sequences, 9.5% to 14% seen once. Sequenced here: whole blood, sampled in connection with sensitization to the hapten diphenylcyclopropenone (DPC). The source of these receptors is a woman aged 55-69 years with alopecia areata. Some clones in this sample may be carry-over from other donors' samples.

This clonotype has only a few counts. The chain is built from TRBV7-9 and TRBJ2-2, with D unresolved. Germline CDR1 SEHNR, CDR2 FQNEAQ (reference sequence). This CDR3 is 11 amino acids long. V was clipped by 11 bases and J by 6 bases, with 10 bases between them. The CDR3 nucleotides read TGTGCCGGCGGTAGGGCCGGGGAGCTGTTTTTT. Amino acids: CAGGRAGELFF.

The sample holds many counts of this clonotype. The rearrangement links TRBV5-6 to TRBJ1-6; TRBD1 is a possible D gene (6 bases). In germline, CDR1 is SGHDT, CDR2 YYEEEE. CDR3 length: 17 amino acids. V was shortened by 0 bases and J by 7 bases, with 17 bases between the two germline ends. The CDR3: CASSLAGQSAGNSPLHF. CDR3 in DNA: TGTGCCAGCAGCTTGGCCGGACAGAGCGCCGGGAATTCACCCCTCCACTTT.

This clonotype appeared many times. The chain joins TRBV3-1 to TRBJ1-6; D remains unclear. V shed 0 bases and J shed 10 bases, with 7 bases lying between them. Germline-derived CDR1 and CDR2 are LGHDT and YNNKEL (reference sequence). CDR3 size: 13 residues. In nucleotides, the CDR3 is TGTGCCAGCAGCCAAGATTCGGGGTCACCCCTCCACTTT. Translation: CASSQDSGSPLHF.

This clonotype has a handful of counts. The chain links TRBV4-1 to TRBJ2-2; TRBD2 might be the D (6 bases). Germline V gene lookup returns CDR1 MGHRA and CDR2 YSYEKL. The CDR3 runs 16 residues. V was cut by 0 bases and J by 1 base, with 9 bases left in between. Written as DNA, the CDR3 is TGCGCCAGCAGCCAAGATGGGCGGGGGAACACCGGGGAGCTGTTTTTT. This translates into CASSQDGRGNTGELFF.

This clonotype appeared a few times. The rearrangement uses TRBV11-2 and TRBJ1-5; no clear D. CDR1 and CDR2 from the germline V gene are SGHAT and FQNNGV. The CDR3 spans 14 residues. V lost 4 bases, J lost 6 bases, and 13 bases lay in between. The CDR3 spells CASSSLGPGQPQHF. The CDR3, as DNA: TGTGCCAGCAGCTCGCTGGGCCCGGGTCAGCCCCAGCATTTT.

The sample holds many counts of this clonotype. The chain is built from TRBV27 and TRBJ2-7, with a possible D match to TRBD1 (6 bases). Trimming shortened V by 0 bases and J by 4 bases, and 10 bases separated the two germline ends. The CDR3 totals 14 residues. Germline V gene sequence: CDR1 MNHEY, CDR2 SMNVEV (reference sequence). CDR3 coding DNA: TGTGCCAGCAGTTTATCCTGGCAGGGGTACGAGCAGTACTTC. Protein sequence: CASSLSWQGYEQYF.

This clonotype has just a few counts. The rearrangement links TRBV5-1 to TRBJ2-3; possible D gene TRBD1, 5 bases. Between the trimmed V and J ends, which lost 0 bases and 1 base, there was a span of 9 bases. The CDR3 is made up of 15 amino acids. Germline assignment: CDR1 SGHRS and CDR2 YFSETQ. DNA for the CDR3: TGCGCCAGCAGCTTGGCCCCGACAGGCACAGATACGCAGTATTTT. Translation: CASSLAPTGTDTQYF.

In this sample, this clonotype turned up many times. This sequence joins TRBV7-8 and TRBJ2-3, with 10 bases identical to TRBD2. There are 15 residues in the CDR3. V shed 4 bases, J shed 4 bases, and the junction held 5 bases outside the gene matches. Germline-derived CDR1 and CDR2 are SGHVS and FQNEAQ. The CDR3 here is CASSSRTSGSDTQYF. As DNA, the CDR3 is TGTGCCAGCAGCTCCAGGACTAGCGGATCAGATACGCAGTATTTT.

CDR3 protein: CASSSSPMAQGTTGELFF. The CDR3 region has the DNA TGTGCCAGCAGCTCCAGTCCCATGGCCCAGGGGACGACCGGGGAGCTGTTTTTT. The chain uses TRBV7-3 and TRBJ2-2; TRBD1 is a possible D gene (6 bases). With 4 bases removed from V and 5 bases from J, the gap between germline ends came to 23 bases. This CDR3 spans 18 amino acids. The germline CDR1 and CDR2 sequences are SGHTA and FQGTGA.

This clonotype has a handful of counts. This rearrangement joins TRBV18 to TRBJ1-1, with TRBD1 identical over 12 bases. Germline CDR1 reads KGHSH; CDR2 reads LQKENI. The CDR3 sequence is 16 residues long. Trimming removed 3 bases from V and 5 bases from J; junction bases left unmatched: 7. The CDR3 reads CASSPGQGAMGTEAFF. In DNA form, the CDR3 reads TGTGCCAGCTCACCGGGACAGGGGGCCATGGGTACTGAAGCTTTCTTT.

V and J are TRBV12-3 or TRBV12-4 and TRBJ2-5; TRBD2 matches 12 bases. The CDR3 totals 15 residues. Unmatched junction bases numbered 5, after V lost 5 bases and J lost 4 bases. The CDR3 DNA reads as TGTGCCAGCAGTCTAAGGACTAGCGGGGTAGAGACCCAGTACTTC. Amino acid sequence: CASSLRTSGVETQYF.

This clonotype was detected ten times or more. The chain combines TRBV5-1 with TRBJ2-7, with unresolved D. Germline V CDR1 and CDR2: SGHRS, YFSETQ. V lost 1 base, J lost 4 bases, and 12 bases lay in between. This CDR3 is 14 amino acids long. CDR3 loop: CASSLQFPSYEQYF. The CDR3 DNA sequence: TGCGCCAGCAGCTTGCAGTTCCCTTCGTACGAGCAGTACTTC.